This is a list of T cell receptor beta chains from one sample in a study of neurological immune-mediated disorders. Via MiXCR, TCRdb re-called the 5' RACE reads, giving one row per CDR3 protein. Of roughly 62,000 distinct CDR3 sequences listed, 2% to 2.5% are singletons. Sequenced sample: PBMCs. The source of these receptors is a man aged 50-60 years with multiple sclerosis. CDR3s leave out the opening cysteine and the closing phenylalanine or tryptophan.

V	J	CDR3
TRBV11-2	TRBJ2-7	ASSPRQVQY
TRBV7-6	TRBJ2-2	ASSSRGGAGTGELF
TRBV20-1	TRBJ2-4	SALGTPKNIQY
TRBV12-3/TRBV12-4	TRBJ1-6	ASSRTGGDSPLH
TRBV20-1	TRBJ2-7	SARTTAYEQY
TRBV3-1	TRBJ2-2	ASSQDSLGLNTGELF
TRBV7-9	TRBJ1-5	ASSLADQPQH
TRBV3-1	TRBJ1-2	ASSRGGRNGYT
TRBV20-1	TRBJ2-1	SARVGGSYNEQF
TRBV5-1	TRBJ2-3	ASSFRTDTQY
TRBV20-1	TRBJ2-5	SASGAGVGETQY
TRBV2	TRBJ1-2	ASRGGEYGYT
TRBV6-2/TRBV6-3	TRBJ1-6	ASTSGVVQNSPLN
TRBV20-1	TRBJ2-5	SARDGRTRQETQY
TRBV20-1	TRBJ2-1	SASQGSGGNNEQF
TRBV5-1	TRBJ2-1	ASSLGTTPNGEQF
TRBV9	TRBJ1-4	ASSVEDRDHEKLF
TRBV20-1	TRBJ2-7	SAQVGGDYEQY
TRBV5-1	TRBJ1-1	ASSLAGFNTEAF
TRBV9	TRBJ1-1	ASSVGDTQNTEAF
TRBV7-6	TRBJ1-1	ASKQGGYTEAF
TRBV2	TRBJ1-6	ASSGLRTRDSHLH
TRBV12-3/TRBV12-4	TRBJ1-2	ASRRIPGNYGYT
TRBV18	TRBJ2-1	ASSPSGDEQF
TRBV9	TRBJ2-3	ASSVGGAYTDTQY
TRBV20-1	TRBJ2-5	SARSSSSGGGETQY
TRBV7-2	TRBJ1-2	ASSLSGTGTYGYT
TRBV12-3/TRBV12-4	TRBJ1-3	ASSFYREGNTIY
TRBV9	TRBJ2-1	ASSVGTEGNEQF
TRBV6-5	TRBJ1-1	ASSETTGRPNTEAF
TRBV20-1	TRBJ2-7	SASETGTALRWEQY
TRBV10-3	TRBJ1-5	AISDGQGVNQPQH
TRBV20-1	TRBJ2-2	SARGLEGRIGELF
TRBV7-2	TRBJ2-5	ASSHLLGVETQY
TRBV12-3/TRBV12-4	TRBJ2-6	ASTRRATGANVLT
TRBV15	TRBJ1-2	ATSSPGAAIYGYT
TRBV20-1	TRBJ1-5	SAREQPDQPQH
TRBV5-1	TRBJ2-3	ASSGVRGGADTQY
TRBV20-1	TRBJ1-1	SARWKAPTVSDTEAF
TRBV25-1	TRBJ2-3	ASSEGAGQDTQY
TRBV2	TRBJ1-1	ASSDTGSGEAF
TRBV20-1	TRBJ1-6	SARRRGVGDSPLH
TRBV11-2	TRBJ2-1	ASSLDWNSSDEQF
TRBV5-5	TRBJ1-5	ASSLDRAGNQPQH
TRBV5-1	TRBJ2-1	ASSLGQGVDEQF
TRBV6-5	TRBJ2-2	ASSYSSAGGPGELF
TRBV6-5	TRBJ2-7	ASGKTGGDTYEQY
TRBV9	TRBJ1-1	ASGSNTEAF
TRBV20-1	TRBJ2-7	SATGGLAGGSPYEQY
TRBV20-1	TRBJ1-2	SASATGVYGYT
TRBV27	TRBJ1-1	ASMYRASTEAF